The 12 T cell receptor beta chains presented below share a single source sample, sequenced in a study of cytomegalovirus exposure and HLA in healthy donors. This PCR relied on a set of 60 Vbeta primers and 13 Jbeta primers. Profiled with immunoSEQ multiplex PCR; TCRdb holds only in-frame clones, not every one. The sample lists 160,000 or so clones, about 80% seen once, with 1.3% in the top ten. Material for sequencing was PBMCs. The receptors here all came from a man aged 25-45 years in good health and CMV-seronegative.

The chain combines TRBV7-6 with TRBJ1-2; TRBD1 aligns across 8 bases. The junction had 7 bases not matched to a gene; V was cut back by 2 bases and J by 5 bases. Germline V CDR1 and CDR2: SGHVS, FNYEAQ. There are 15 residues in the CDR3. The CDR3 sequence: CASSLQQDRVYGYTF. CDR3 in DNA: TGTGCCAGCAGCTTACAGCAGGACAGGGTGTATGGCTACACCTTC.

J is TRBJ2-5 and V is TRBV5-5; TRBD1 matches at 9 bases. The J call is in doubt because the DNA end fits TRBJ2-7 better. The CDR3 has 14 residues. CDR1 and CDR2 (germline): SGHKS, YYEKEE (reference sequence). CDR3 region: CASSVRDRDYEQYF. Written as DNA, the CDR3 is TGTGCCAGCAGCGTCCGGGACAGGGACTACGAGCAGTACTTC.

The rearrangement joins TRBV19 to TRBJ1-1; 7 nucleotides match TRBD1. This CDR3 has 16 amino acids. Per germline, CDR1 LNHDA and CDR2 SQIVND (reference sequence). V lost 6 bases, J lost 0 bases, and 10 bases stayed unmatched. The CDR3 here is CASRKDRVPMNTEAFF. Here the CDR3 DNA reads TGTGCCAGTAGGAAAGACAGGGTTCCGATGAACACTGAAGCTTTCTTT. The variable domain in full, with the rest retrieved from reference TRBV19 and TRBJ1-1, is DGGITQSPKYLFRKEGQNVTLSCEQNLNHDAMYWYRQDPGQGLRLIYYSQIVNDFQKGDIAEGYSVSREKKESFPLTVTSAQKNPTAFYLCASRKDRVPMNTEAFFGQGTRLTVV.

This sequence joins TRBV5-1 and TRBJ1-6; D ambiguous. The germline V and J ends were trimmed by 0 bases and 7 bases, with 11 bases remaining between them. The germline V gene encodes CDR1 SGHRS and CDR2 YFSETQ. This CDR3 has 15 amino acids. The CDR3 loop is CASSLAYSPNSPLHF. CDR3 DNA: TGCGCCAGCAGCTTGGCGTACAGCCCGAATTCACCCCTCCACTTT.

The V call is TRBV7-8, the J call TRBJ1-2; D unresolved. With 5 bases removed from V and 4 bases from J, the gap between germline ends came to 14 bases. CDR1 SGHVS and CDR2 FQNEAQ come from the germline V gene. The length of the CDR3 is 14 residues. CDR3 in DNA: TGTGCCAGCAGCCTCAGAGGGATCGGCTATGGCTACACCTTC. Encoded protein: CASSLRGIGYGYTF.

The DNA for the CDR3 is TGCGCCAGCAGCCCTAACAGGGACTCCTACAATGAGCAGTTCTTC. It is translated as CASSPNRDSYNEQFF. V gene TRBV4-3 combines with J gene TRBJ2-1; the D gene is possibly TRBD1 (6 bases). V lost 4 bases, J lost 0 bases, and 10 bases lay in between. Germline assignment: CDR1 LGHNA and CDR2 YSLEER. CDR3 length: 15 amino acids.

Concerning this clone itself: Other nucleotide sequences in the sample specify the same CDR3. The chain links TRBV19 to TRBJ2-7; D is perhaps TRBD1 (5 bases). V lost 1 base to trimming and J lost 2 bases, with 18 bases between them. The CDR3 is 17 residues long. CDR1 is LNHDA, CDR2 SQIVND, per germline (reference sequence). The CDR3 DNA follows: TGTGCCAGTAGTATAGGATGGGGCAGAGGTGTTACCTACGAGCAGTACTTC. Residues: CASSIGWGRGVTYEQYF. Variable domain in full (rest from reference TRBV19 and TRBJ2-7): DGGITQSPKYLFRKEGQNVTLSCEQNLNHDAMYWYRQDPGQGLRLIYYSQIVNDFQKGDIAEGYSVSREKKESFPLTVTSAQKNPTAFYLCASSIGWGRGVTYEQYFGPGTRLTVT.

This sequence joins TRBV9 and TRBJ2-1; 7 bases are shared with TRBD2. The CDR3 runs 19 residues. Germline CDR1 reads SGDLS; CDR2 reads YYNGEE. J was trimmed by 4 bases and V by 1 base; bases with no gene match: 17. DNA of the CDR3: TGTGCCAGCAGCGTACGTCGGCTAGCGGCCACCCCACCTTACAATGAGCAGTTCTTC. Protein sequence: CASSVRRLAATPPYNEQFF.

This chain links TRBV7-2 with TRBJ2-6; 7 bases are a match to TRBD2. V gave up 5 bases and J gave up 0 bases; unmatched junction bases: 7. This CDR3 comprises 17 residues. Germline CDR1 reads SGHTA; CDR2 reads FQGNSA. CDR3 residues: CASSRTGGSSGANVLTF. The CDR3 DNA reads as TGTGCCAGCAGCCGTACGGGAGGCTCCTCTGGGGCCAACGTCCTGACTTTC.

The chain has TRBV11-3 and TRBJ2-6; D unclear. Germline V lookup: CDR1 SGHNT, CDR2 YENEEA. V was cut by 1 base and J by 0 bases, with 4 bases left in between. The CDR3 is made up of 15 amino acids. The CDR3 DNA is TGTGCCAGCAGCTTAGGGGCCTCTGGGGCCAACGTCCTGACTTTC. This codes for CASSLGASGANVLTF.

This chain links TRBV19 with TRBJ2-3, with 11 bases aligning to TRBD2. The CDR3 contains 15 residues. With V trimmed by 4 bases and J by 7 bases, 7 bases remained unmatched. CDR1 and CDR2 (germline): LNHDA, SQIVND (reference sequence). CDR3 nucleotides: TGTGCCAGTAGTACCAGGAGACTAGCGGGGAATACGCAGTATTTT. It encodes CASSTRRLAGNTQYF. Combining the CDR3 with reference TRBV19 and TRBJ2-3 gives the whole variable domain DGGITQSPKYLFRKEGQNVTLSCEQNLNHDAMYWYRQDPGQGLRLIYYSQIVNDFQKGDIAEGYSVSREKKESFPLTVTSAQKNPTAFYLCASSTRRLAGNTQYFGPGTRLTVL.

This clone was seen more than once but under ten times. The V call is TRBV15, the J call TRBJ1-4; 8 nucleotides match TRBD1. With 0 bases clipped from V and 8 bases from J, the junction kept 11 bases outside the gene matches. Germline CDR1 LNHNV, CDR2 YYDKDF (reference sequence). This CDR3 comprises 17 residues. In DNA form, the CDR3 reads TGTGCCACCAGCAGAGATCCGGCAGGGGGCTTGGGAGAAAAACTGTTTTTT. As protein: CATSRDPAGGLGEKLFF.